Listed here is a single T cell receptor (beta chain). Two oligonucleotides, mixed equimolar, formed the beta constant-region primer covering TRBC1 and TRBC2. TCRdb passed the UMI-ligation and nested PCR reads through MiXCR, listing each CDR3 protein once. The sample carries some 150,000 distinct CDR3 sequences, over 15% recorded once. CDR1 and CDR2 (germline): MNHEY, SVGAGI. The ends lost 5 bases at V and 2 bases at J; junction bases unmatched: 7. This CDR3 spans 16 amino acids. This sample is drawn from a study of naive and memory T cell subsets. The source of this sequence is a human donor in good health. What was sequenced was naive CD4+ T cells from blood. The chain links TRBV6-5 to TRBJ2-7, with TRBD2 matching 12 bases. DNA for the CDR3: TGTGCCAGCAGTACCCTTCTAGCGGGAGGGGCCTACGAGCAGTACTTC. It translates to CASSTLLAGGAYEQYF.